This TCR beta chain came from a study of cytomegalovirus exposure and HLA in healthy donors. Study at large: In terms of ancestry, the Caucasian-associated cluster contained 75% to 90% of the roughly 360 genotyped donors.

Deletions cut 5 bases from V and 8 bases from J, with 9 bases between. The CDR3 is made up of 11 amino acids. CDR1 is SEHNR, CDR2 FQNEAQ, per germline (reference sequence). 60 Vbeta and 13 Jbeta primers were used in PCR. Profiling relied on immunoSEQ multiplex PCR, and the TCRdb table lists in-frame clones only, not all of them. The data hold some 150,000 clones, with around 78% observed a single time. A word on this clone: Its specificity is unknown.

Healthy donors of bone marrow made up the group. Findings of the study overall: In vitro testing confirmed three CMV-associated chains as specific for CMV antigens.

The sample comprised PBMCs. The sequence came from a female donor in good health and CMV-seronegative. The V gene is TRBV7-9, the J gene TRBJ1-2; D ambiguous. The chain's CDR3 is CASSTEEGYTF. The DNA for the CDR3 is TGTGCCAGCAGCACCGAGGAAGGCTACACCTTC.